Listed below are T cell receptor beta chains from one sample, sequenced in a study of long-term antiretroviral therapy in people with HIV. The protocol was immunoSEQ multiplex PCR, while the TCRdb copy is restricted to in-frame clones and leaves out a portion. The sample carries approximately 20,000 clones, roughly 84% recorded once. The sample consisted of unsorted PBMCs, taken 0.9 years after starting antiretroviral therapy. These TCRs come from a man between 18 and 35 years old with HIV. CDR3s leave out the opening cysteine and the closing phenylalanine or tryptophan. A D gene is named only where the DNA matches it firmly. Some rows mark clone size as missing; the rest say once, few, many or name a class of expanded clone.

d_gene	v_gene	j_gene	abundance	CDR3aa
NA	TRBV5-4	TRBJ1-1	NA	ASSPGRGATEAF
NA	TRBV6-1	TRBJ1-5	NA	ASSPQRAGNQPQH
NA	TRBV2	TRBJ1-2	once	ASSEGQYNYGYT
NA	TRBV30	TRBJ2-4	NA	AWSVLGGIQY
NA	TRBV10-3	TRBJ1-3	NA	AILNRTVHDAGNTIY
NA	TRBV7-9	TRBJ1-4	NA	ASSFNPISTNEKLF
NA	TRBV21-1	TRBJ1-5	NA	ASTQSRGSSVNQPQH
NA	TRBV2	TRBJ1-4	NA	ASSERPGGGEKLF
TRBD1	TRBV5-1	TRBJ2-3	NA	ASSSGTGSYDTQY
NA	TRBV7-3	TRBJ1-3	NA	ASSETSSGNTIY
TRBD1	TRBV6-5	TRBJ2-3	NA	ASTGQADTQY
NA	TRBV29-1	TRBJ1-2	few	SVSTGKTGYGYT
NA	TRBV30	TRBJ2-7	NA	AWSFSGFAYEQY
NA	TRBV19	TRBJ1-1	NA	ASSPNQNTEAF
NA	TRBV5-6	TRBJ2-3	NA	ASSLAQGGPDTQY
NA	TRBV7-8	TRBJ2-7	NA	ASTAGALFEQY
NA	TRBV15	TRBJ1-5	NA	ATSRMGARNQPQH
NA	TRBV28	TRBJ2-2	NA	ASSKVDTGELF
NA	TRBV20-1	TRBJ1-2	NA	SGMGSDGYT
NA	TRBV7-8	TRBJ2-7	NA	ASFEGGYHEQY
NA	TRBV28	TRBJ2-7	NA	ASTLTLSYEQY
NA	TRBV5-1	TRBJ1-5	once	ASSVDKGDQPQH
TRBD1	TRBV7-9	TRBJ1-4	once	ASSSGTGNEKLF
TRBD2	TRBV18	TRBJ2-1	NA	ASSPLRGGSNEQF
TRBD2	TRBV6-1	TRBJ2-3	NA	ASSPSGGHTDTQY
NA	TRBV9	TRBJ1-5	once	ASSEGGGRGQPQH
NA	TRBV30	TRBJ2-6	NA	AWESGGANVLT
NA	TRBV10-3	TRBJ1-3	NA	AISDPGRLSGNTIY
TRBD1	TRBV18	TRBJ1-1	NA	AGRRTGSSTEAF
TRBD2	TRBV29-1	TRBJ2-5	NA	SAKGLAGGNQETQY
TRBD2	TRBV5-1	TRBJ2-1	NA	ASSLVGRGTYNEQF
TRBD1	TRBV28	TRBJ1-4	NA	ASSAQPRQGLAEKLF
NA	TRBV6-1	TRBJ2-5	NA	ASSEGVGSQETQY
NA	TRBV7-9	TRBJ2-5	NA	ASSLVGLGQETQY
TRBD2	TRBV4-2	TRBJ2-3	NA	ASSQDVLAGILSTDTQY
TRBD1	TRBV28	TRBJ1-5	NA	ASSSPGQGIISQPQH
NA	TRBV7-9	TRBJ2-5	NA	ASSPPGTQSGTQY
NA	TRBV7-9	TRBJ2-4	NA	ASSLANTNVQY
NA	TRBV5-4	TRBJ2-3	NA	ASSWRVGNTQY
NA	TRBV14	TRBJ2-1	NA	ASSREEWPDNEQF
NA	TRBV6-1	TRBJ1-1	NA	ASSVWGDTEAF
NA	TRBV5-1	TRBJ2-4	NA	ASSPLTEDIQY
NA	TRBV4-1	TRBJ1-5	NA	ASSQGFPGVRDNQPQH
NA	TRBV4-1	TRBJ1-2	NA	ASSLNVAQGSYGYT
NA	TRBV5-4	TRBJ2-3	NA	ASSLFADTDTQY
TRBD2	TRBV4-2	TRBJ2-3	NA	ASSQKGRGVGDTQY